This T cell receptor (beta chain) was captured by sequencing in a study of beta chain features in type 1 diabetes. The study's findings and limits: Sequencing from cDNA could over-represent high-TCR-expressing cells. Insertions were fewer and deletions more numerous at VDJ junctions in type 1 diabetes patients. Across all four CD4+ subsets, people with type 1 diabetes showed modestly shorter TCRB CDR3s.

The entirety of the isolated RNA underwent reverse transcription, so expressed TCRB transcripts were sequenced. TCRdb's table, derived via immunoSEQ multiplex PCR, lists solely in-frame clones and lacks some. The sample includes about 160,000 clones, about 63% of them seen just once. A note on this clone: The antigen is unknown.

From germline, CDR1 is LNHNV and CDR2 YYDKDF (reference sequence). Trimming shortened V by 0 bases and J by 5 bases, and 11 bases separated the two germline ends. The CDR3 contains 15 residues. Blood was collected once per donor into heparin, averaging around 120 mL. The genes are TRBV15 and TRBJ2-1; D not resolved. The clonotype originates from a man aged 25-45 years with type 1 diabetes. The specimen was naive CD4+ T cells from blood. CDR3 amino acids: CATSRDRSWNNEQFF. DNA of the CDR3: TGTGCCACCAGCAGAGATCGGAGCTGGAACAATGAGCAGTTCTTC.